The 20 T cell receptor beta chains below come from one sample, sequenced in a study of blood T cell repertoires in COVID-19. Profiling relied on immunoSEQ multiplex PCR, and the TCRdb table lists in-frame clones only, not all of them. The data hold about 250,000 clones, with around 90% observed a single time. Sample: PBMCs or T cells enriched from blood (not recorded which). The receptors stem from a woman aged 45 to 65 who had recovered from COVID-19.

This chain joins TRBV6-2 or TRBV6-3 and TRBJ1-1, with 7 bases that match TRBD1. V shed 4 bases and J 0 bases; nucleotides not matched to a gene: 8. This CDR3 contains 16 residues. Germline CDR1 MNHEY, CDR2 SVGEGT. The CDR3 region has the DNA TGTGCCAGCAGTTTTGCGGCAGGGGGGATGAACACTGAAGCTTTCTTT. Translated, it gives CASSFAAGGMNTEAFF.

The chain carries TRBV28 and TRBJ1-4, with 9 positions matching TRBD1. CDR3 size: 16 residues. V lost 1 base to trimming and J lost 4 bases; unmatched junction nucleotides: 4. Germline CDR1 MDHEN, CDR2 SYDVKM. The CDR3 is CASSLYRGQGNEKLFF. The CDR3 DNA sequence: TGTGCCAGCAGTTTATACAGGGGGCAGGGTAATGAAAAACTGTTTTTT.

This chain connects TRBV5-4 to TRBJ2-2, with 10 nucleotides matching TRBD2. The junction had 4 bases not matched to a gene; V was cut back by 9 bases and J by 2 bases. The length of the CDR3 is 14 residues. Germline CDR1 SGHNT, CDR2 YYREEE (reference sequence). The CDR3 sequence is CAILLAGNTGELFF. DNA for the CDR3: TGTGCCATCTTACTAGCGGGAAACACCGGGGAGCTGTTTTTT. Full variable domain (missing parts from reference TRBV5-4 and TRBJ2-2): ETGVTQSPTHLIKTRGQQVTLRCSSQSGHNTVSWYQQALGQGPQFIFQYYREEENGRGNFPPRFSGLQFPNYSSELNVNALELDDSALYLCAILLAGNTGELFFGEGSRLTVL.

Here the CDR3 reads CASSGWGTGTYEQYF. The DNA of the CDR3 is TGTGCCAGTAGTGGGTGGGGGACAGGGACCTACGAGCAGTACTTC. This chain connects TRBV19 to TRBJ2-7; 9 bases map to TRBD1. Germline V gene data show CDR1 as LNHDA and CDR2 as SQIVND (reference sequence). Losses at the gene ends were 5 bases for V and 2 bases for J; bases not matched to a gene: 7. The CDR3 sequence is 15 residues long.

Regarding this clone: Other DNA sequences within the sample encode an identical CDR3. V is TRBV28 and J is TRBJ1-5; no reliable D call. V dropped 1 base and J dropped 7 bases, with 8 bases sitting between them. The CDR3 is made up of 13 amino acids. Germline V gene sequence: CDR1 MDHEN, CDR2 SYDVKM. In DNA form, the CDR3 reads TGTGCCAGCAGTTTATCGGGAAACCAGCCCCAGCATTTT. This encodes CASSLSGNQPQHF.

This clone was counted a single time. The chain carries TRBV24-1 and TRBJ2-2, with a weak D call TRBD2 (6 bases). Germline V gene data show CDR1 as KGHDR and CDR2 as SFDVKD. The CDR3 contains 15 residues. The V and J ends lost 4 bases and 2 bases respectively, with 10 bases between them. The CDR3 region has the DNA TGTGCCACCAGTGACCCGGGACTTAACACCGGGGAGCTGTTTTTT. As protein: CATSDPGLNTGELFF.

V usage is TRBV5-1 and J usage is TRBJ2-3; D gene unclear. V was cut by 1 base and J by 6 bases, with 12 bases left in between. This CDR3 is built from 14 residues. Germline V CDR1 and CDR2: SGHRS, YFSETQ. The CDR3 reads CASSLWAQQDTQYF. Here the CDR3 DNA reads TGCGCCAGCAGCTTGTGGGCCCAACAGGATACGCAGTATTTT.

The rearrangement joins TRBV7-2 to TRBJ1-3; the match to TRBD1 covers 9 bases. There are 15 residues in the CDR3. Per the germline V gene, CDR1 is SGHTA and CDR2 is FQGNSA. V gave up 2 bases and J gave up 7 bases; unmatched junction bases: 6. The CDR3: CASSLYRGPGNTIYF. CDR3 sequence (DNA): TGTGCCAGCAGCTTATACAGGGGGCCAGGGAACACCATATATTTT.

This rearrangement joins TRBV28 to TRBJ1-2; D might be TRBD1 (5 bases). The CDR3 loop spans 13 amino acids. Germline values: CDR1 MDHEN, CDR2 SYDVKM. The V end was cut by 5 bases, the J end by 2 bases, with 9 bases between. This CDR3 is CASSKQENYGYTF. In DNA, the CDR3 is TGTGCCAGCAGTAAACAGGAGAACTATGGCTACACCTTC.

This rearrangement joins TRBV4-2 to TRBJ2-7; a possible D gene is TRBD1 (5 bases). Germline lookup yields CDR1 LGHNA and CDR2 YNFKEQ. The CDR3 extends over 16 amino acids. Trimming shortened V by 0 bases and J by 2 bases, and 14 bases separated the two germline ends. The CDR3 nucleotides are TGTGCCAGCAGCCAAGATCCAGGTGACAGAACCTACGAGCAGTACTTC. Protein: CASSQDPGDRTYEQYF.

The chain links TRBV7-2 to TRBJ1-3; a weak D match, TRBD1 (5 bases). The CDR3 runs 13 residues. The V end was cut by 5 bases, the J end by 2 bases, with 7 bases between. Germline assignment: CDR1 SGHTA and CDR2 FQGNSA. The CDR3 is CASSDRTGNTIYF. CDR3 bases: TGTGCCAGCAGCGACAGAACTGGAAACACCATATATTTT.

The chain links TRBV4-3 to TRBJ2-7; 7 nucleotides agree with TRBD1. Germline V gives CDR1 LGHNA, CDR2 YSLEER. The CDR3 length is 13 residues. The V segment lost 2 bases and the J segment 7 bases; nucleotides outside the gene matches: 5. The CDR3 loop reads CASSQLQGREQYF. The CDR3 region has the DNA TGCGCCAGCAGCCAATTACAGGGGCGGGAGCAGTACTTC.

The chain uses TRBV27 and TRBJ2-7; D unresolved. Looked up from germline, CDR1 is MNHEY and CDR2 is SMNVEV (reference sequence). The CDR3 runs 14 residues. Trimming shortened V by 0 bases and J by 4 bases, and 10 bases separated the two germline ends. CDR3 sequence: CASSLSPDIYEQYF. CDR3 coding DNA: TGTGCCAGCAGTTTATCACCCGACATATACGAGCAGTACTTC.

The gene calls are TRBV28 and TRBJ1-2; 9 bases line up with TRBD1. Germline values: CDR1 MDHEN, CDR2 SYDVKM. The V segment lost 11 bases and the J segment 3 bases; nucleotides outside the gene matches: 10. This CDR3 region has 14 residues. CDR3 coding DNA: TGTGCCGTACTAAGGGACAGGGCCGACTATGGCTACACCTTC. This gives the protein CAVLRDRADYGYTF.

The V call is TRBV3-1 (or the pseudogene TRBV3-2), the J call TRBJ2-7; D might be TRBD1 (5 bases). CDR1 is LGHDT and CDR2 is YNNKEL in the germline V gene (reference sequence). CDR3 length equals 16 residues. V lost 3 bases to trimming and J lost 3 bases, with 18 bases between them. CDR3 DNA sequence: TGTGCCAGCAGCCACGGACGCGCAGGGTCGGGCTACGAGCAGTACTTC. Translation gives CASSHGRAGSGYEQYF.

The chain employs TRBV4-2 and TRBJ2-7; 14 positions match TRBD2. The germline gives CDR1 LGHNA, CDR2 YNFKEQ. Trimming took 0 bases from V and 3 from J; bases not matched to a gene: 1. This CDR3 comprises 16 residues. CDR3 residues: CASSQEGLAGDYEQYF. In DNA form, the CDR3 reads TGTGCCAGCAGCCAAGAGGGACTAGCGGGGGACTACGAGCAGTACTTC.

The chain combines TRBV7-2 with TRBJ2-7; D not resolved. Germline CDR1 SGHTA, CDR2 FQGNSA. The CDR3 sequence is 11 residues long. Trimming removed 5 bases at V and 1 base at J, with 3 bases between. CDR3 coding DNA: TGTGCCAGCAGCCGGTCCTACGAGCAGTACTTC. It translates to CASSRSYEQYF. Full variable domain (remainder filled in from reference TRBV7-2 and TRBJ2-7): GAGVSQSPSNKVTEKGKDVELRCDPISGHTALYWYRQSLGQGLEFLIYFQGNSAPDKSGLPSDRFSAERTGGSVSTLTIQRTQQEDSAVYLCASSRSYEQYFGPGTRLTVT.

This clone was observed a single time. The rearrangement uses TRBV19 and TRBJ1-5; D uncertain. V gave up 5 bases and J gave up 3 bases, with 14 bases separating them. Germline V gene sequence: CDR1 LNHDA, CDR2 SQIVND (reference sequence). The CDR3 has 15 amino acids. CDR3 DNA sequence: TGTGCCAGTAGTCCTCAAAGACACCCCAATCAGCCCCAGCATTTT. Translation gives CASSPQRHPNQPQHF.

In regard to this clone: The junction does not match germline at one end; this may be a read error. The rearrangement uses TRBV28 and TRBJ1-1; no clear D. This CDR3 is built from 16 residues. The germline V gene encodes CDR1 MDHEN and CDR2 SYDVKM. The CDR3 here is CASITPFRRVKTEAFF. The CDR3 DNA is TGTGCCAGCATCACCCCCTTTAGGAGGGTGAAAACTGAAGCTTTCTTT.

The chain carries TRBV5-1 and TRBJ1-1, with 7 bases lining up with TRBD1. The CDR3 is 13 residues long. Germline V lookup: CDR1 SGHRS, CDR2 YFSETQ. V was clipped by 3 bases and J by 3 bases; unmatched bases: 2. In DNA, the CDR3 is TGCGCCAGCAGCTCACAGGGGTACACTGAAGCTTTCTTT. Amino acids: CASSSQGYTEAFF.